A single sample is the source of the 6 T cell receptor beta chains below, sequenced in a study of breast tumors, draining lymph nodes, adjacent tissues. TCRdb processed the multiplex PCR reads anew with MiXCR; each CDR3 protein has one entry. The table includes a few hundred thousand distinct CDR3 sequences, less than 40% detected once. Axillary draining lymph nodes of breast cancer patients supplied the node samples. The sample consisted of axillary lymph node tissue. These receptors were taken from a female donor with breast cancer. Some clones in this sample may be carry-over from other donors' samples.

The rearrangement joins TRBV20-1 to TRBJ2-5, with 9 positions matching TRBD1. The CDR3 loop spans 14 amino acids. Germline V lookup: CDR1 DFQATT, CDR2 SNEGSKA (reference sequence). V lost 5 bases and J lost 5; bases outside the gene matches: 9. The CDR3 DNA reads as TGCAGTGCTGGGCGTACAGGGGGCGGGGAGACCCAGTACTTC. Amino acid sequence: CSAGRTGGGETQYF.

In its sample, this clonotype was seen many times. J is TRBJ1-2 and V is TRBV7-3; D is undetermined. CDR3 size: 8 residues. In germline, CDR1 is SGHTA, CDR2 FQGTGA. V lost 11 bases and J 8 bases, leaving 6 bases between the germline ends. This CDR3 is CADRGYTF. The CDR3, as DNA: TGTGCCGACCGGGGCTACACCTTC.

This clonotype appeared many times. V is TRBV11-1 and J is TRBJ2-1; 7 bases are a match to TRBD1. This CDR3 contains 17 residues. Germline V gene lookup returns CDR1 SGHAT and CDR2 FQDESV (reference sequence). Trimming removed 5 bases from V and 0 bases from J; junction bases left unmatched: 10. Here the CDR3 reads CASSRLQGSSSYNEQFF. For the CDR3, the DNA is TGTGCCAGCAGCCGGCTACAGGGGTCGAGCTCCTACAATGAGCAGTTCTTC.

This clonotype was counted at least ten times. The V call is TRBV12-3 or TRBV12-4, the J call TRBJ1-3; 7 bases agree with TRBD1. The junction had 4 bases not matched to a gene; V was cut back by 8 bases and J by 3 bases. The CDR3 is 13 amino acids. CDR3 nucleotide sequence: TGTGCCAGCTCTGGACAGGTTGGAAACACCATATATTTT. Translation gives CASSGQVGNTIYF.

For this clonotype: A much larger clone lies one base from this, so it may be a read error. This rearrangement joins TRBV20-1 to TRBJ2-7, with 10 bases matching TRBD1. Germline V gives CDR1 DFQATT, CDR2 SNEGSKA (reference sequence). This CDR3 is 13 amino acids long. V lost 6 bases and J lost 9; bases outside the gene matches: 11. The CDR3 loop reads CSALRDRGGAQYF. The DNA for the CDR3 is TGCAGTGCCCTCCGGGACAGGGGTGGCGCGCAGTACTTC.

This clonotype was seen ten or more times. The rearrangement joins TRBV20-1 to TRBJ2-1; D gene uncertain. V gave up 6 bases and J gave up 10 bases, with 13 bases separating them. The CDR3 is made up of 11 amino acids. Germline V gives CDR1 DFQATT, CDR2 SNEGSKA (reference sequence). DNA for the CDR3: TGCAGTGCCCCCGTGTGGCCCGAGCAGTTCTTC. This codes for CSAPVWPEQFF.